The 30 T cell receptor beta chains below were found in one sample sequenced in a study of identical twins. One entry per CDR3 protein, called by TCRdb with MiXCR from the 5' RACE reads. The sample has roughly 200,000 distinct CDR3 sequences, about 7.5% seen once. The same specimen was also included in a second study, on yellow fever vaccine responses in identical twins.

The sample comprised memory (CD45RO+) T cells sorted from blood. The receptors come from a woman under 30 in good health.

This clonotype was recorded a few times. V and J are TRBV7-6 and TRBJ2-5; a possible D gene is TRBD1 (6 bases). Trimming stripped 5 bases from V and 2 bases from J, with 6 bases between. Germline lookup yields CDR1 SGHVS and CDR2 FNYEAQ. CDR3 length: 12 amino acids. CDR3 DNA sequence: TGTGCCAGCAGCGGGACACAAGAGACCCAGTACTTC. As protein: CASSGTQETQYF.

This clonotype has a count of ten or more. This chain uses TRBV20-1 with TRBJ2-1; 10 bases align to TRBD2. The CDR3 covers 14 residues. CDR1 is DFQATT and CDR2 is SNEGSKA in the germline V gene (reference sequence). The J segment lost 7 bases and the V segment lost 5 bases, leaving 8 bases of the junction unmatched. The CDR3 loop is CSAVGTSVLNEQFF. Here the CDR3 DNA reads TGCAGTGCTGTTGGGACTAGCGTCCTGAATGAGCAGTTCTTC.

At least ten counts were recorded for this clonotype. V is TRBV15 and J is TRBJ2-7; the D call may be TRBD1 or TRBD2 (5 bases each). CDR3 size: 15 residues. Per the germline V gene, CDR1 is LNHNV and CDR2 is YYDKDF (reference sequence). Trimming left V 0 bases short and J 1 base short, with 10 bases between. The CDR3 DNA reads TGTGCCACCAGCAGAGAGTCCGAGGGGTCCTACGAGCAGTACTTC. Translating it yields CATSRESEGSYEQYF.

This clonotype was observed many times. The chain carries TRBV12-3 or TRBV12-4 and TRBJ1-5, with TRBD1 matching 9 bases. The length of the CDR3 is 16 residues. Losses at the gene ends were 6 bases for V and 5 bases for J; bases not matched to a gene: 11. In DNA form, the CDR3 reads TGTGCCAGCAGCTGGAACGGACAGGGGTCATATCAGCCCCAGCATTTT. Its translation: CASSWNGQGSYQPQHF.

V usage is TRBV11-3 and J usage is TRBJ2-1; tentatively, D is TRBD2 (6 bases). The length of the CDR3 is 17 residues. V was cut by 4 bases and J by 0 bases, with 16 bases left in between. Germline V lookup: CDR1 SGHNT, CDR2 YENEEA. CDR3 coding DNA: TGTGCCAGCAGCTCGCCAATCGACGGGAGCTCCTACAATGAGCAGTTCTTC. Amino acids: CASSSPIDGSSYNEQFF.

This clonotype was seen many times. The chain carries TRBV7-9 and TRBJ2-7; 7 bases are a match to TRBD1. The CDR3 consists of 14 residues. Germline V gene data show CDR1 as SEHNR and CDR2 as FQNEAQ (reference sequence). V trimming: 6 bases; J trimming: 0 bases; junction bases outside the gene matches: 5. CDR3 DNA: TGTGCCAGCAGTTCCGGGACAGACTCCTACGAGCAGTACTTC. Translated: CASSSGTDSYEQYF.

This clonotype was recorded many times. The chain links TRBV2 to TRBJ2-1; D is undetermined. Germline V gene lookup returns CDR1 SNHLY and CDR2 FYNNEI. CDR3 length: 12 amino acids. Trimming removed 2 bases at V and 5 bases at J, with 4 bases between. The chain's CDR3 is CASSEPDNEQFF. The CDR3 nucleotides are TGTGCCAGCAGTGAACCGGACAATGAGCAGTTCTTC.

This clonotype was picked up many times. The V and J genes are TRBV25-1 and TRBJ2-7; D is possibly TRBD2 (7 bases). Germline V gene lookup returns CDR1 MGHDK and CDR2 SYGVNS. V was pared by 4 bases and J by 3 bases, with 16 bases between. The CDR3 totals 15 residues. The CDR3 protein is CASSGSRRGLYEQYF. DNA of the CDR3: TGTGCCAGCAGTGGAAGCCGGCGGGGGCTCTACGAGCAGTACTTC.

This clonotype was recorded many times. The CDR3 sequence: CAISEGEENQPQHF. CDR3 sequence (DNA): TGTGCCATCAGTGAAGGGGAGGAGAATCAGCCCCAGCATTTT. The V gene is TRBV10-3, the J gene TRBJ1-5, with D possibly being TRBD1 (5 bases). V was cut by 3 bases and J by 4 bases, with 10 bases left in between. The CDR3 consists of 14 residues. Germline CDR1 is ENHRY and CDR2 is SYGVKD.

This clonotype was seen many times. The CDR3 spells CASSPSQLGDTQYF. The CDR3 bases are TGTGCCAGCAGCCCATCTCAGTTGGGAGATACGCAGTATTTT. The chain joins TRBV4-2 to TRBJ2-3; D is uncertain. The CDR3 consists of 14 residues. V was clipped by 4 bases and J by 5 bases, with 13 bases between them. Per germline, CDR1 LGHNA and CDR2 YNFKEQ.

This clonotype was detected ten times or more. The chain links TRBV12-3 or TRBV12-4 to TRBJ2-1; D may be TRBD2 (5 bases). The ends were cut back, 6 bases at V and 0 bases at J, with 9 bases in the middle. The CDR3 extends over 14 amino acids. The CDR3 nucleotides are TGTGCCAGCAGACTAGGGAGCTCCTACAATGAGCAGTTCTTC. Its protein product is CASRLGSSYNEQFF.

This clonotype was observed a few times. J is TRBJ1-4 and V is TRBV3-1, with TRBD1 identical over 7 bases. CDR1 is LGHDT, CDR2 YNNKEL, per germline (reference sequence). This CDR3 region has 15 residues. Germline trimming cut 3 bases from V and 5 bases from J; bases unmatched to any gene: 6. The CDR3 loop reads CASSHTGQLNEKLFF. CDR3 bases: TGTGCCAGCAGCCACACGGGACAGTTAAATGAAAAACTGTTTTTT.

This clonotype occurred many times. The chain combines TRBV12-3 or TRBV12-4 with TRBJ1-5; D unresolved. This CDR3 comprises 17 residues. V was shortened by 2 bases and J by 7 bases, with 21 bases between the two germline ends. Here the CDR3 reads CASSLYGPPGGKQPQHF. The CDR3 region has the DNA TGTGCCAGCAGTTTATACGGACCTCCTGGAGGGAAGCAGCCCCAGCATTTT.

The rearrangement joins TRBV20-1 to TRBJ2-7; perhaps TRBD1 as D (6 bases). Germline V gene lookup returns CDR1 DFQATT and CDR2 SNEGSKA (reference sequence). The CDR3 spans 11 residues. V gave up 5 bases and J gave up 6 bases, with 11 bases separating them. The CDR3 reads CSAGQSFEQYF. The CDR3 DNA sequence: TGCAGTGCTGGACAGAGTTTCGAGCAGTACTTC.

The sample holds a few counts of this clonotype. CDR3 region: CASSFSVEAGELFF. The CDR3 DNA sequence: TGTGCCAGCAGTTTTTCAGTCGAAGCCGGGGAGCTGTTTTTT. This chain uses TRBV28 with TRBJ2-2; D not resolved. Germline CDR1 MDHEN, CDR2 SYDVKM. The ends were cut back, 3 bases at V and 6 bases at J, with 11 bases in the middle. The CDR3 runs 14 residues.

The CDR3 region is CASSQGLAGVESEQYF. Here the CDR3 DNA reads TGCGCCAGCAGCCAAGGACTAGCGGGGGTGGAGAGCGAGCAGTACTTC. This rearrangement joins TRBV4-1 to TRBJ2-7, with TRBD2 matching over 12 bases. This CDR3 has 16 amino acids. The germline V gene encodes CDR1 MGHRA and CDR2 YSYEKL. J was trimmed by 6 bases and V by 1 base; bases with no gene match: 7.

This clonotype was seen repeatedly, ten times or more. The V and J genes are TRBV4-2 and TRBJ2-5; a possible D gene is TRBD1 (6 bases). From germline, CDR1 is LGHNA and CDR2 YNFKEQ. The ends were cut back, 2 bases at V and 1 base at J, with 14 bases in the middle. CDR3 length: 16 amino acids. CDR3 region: CASSQTLQGIQETQYF. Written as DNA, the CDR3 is TGTGCCAGCAGCCAAACCCTACAGGGTATCCAAGAGACCCAGTACTTC.

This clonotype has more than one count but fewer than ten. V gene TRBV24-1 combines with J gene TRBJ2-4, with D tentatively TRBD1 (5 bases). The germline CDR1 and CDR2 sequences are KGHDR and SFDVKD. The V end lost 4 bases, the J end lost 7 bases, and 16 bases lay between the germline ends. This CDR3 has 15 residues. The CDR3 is CATSDPTASGNIQYF. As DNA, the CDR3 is TGTGCCACCAGTGACCCGACAGCCTCTGGGAACATTCAGTACTTC.

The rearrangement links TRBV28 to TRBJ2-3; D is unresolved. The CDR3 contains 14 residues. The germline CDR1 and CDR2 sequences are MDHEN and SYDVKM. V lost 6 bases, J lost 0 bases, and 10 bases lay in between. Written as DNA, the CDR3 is TGTGCCAGCAGCCGTGACCCAAGCACAGATACGCAGTATTTT. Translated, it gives CASSRDPSTDTQYF.

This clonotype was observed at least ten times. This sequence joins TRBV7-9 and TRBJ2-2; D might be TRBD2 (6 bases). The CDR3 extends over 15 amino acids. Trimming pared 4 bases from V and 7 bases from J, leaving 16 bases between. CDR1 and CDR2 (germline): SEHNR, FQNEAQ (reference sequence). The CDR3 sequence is CASSSGGAAFGELFF. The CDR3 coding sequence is TGTGCCAGCAGCTCCGGAGGGGCGGCGTTCGGGGAGCTGTTTTTT. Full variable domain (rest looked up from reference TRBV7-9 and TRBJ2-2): DTGVSQNPRHKITKRGQNVTFRCDPISEHNRLYWYRQTLGQGPEFLTYFQNEAQLEKSRLLSDRFSAERPKGSFSTLEIQRTEQGDSAMYLCASSSGGAAFGELFFGEGSRLTVL.

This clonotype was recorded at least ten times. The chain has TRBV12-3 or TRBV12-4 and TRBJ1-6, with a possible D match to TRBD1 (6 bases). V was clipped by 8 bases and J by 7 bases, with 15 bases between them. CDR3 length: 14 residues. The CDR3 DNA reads TGTGCCAGCTCCGGGGGCAGAGGGAATTCACCCCTCCACTTT. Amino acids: CASSGGRGNSPLHF.

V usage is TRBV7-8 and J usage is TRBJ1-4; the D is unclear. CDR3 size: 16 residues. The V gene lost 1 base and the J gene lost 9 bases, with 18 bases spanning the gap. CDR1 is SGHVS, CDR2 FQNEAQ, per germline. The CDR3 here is CASSLGLPEAAKKLFF. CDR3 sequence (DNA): TGTGCCAGCAGCTTAGGACTGCCCGAAGCTGCGAAAAAACTGTTTTTT.

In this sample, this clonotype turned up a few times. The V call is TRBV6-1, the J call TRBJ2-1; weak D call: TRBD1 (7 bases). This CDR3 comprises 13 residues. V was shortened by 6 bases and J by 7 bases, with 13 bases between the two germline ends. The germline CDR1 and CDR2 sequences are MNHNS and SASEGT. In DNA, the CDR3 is TGTGCCAGCAGGTTCCCAGGGGGGAATGAGCAGTTCTTC. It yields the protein CASRFPGGNEQFF.

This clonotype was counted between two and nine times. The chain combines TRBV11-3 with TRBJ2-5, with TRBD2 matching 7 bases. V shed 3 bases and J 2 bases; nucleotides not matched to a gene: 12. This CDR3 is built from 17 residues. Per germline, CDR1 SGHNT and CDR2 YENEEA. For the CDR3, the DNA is TGTGCCAGCAGCTTGGGGGTAGCGGGTCAAACTCAAGAGACCCAGTACTTC. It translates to CASSLGVAGQTQETQYF.

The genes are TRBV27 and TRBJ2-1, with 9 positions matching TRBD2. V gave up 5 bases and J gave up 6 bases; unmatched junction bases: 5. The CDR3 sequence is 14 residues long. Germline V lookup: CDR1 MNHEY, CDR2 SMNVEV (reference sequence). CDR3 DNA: TGTGCCAGCAGTAAAACGGGACTAGCCAATGAGCAGTTCTTC. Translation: CASSKTGLANEQFF.

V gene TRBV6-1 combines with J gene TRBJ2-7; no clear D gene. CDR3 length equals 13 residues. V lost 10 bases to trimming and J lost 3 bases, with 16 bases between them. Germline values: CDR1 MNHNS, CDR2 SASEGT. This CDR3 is CATGLGSDYEQYF. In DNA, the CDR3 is TGTGCCACTGGCCTGGGGTCAGACTACGAGCAGTACTTC.

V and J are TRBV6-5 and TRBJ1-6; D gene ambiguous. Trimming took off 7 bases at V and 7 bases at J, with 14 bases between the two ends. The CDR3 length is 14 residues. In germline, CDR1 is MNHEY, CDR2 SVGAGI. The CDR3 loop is CASMLRGLNSPLHF. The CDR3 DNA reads TGTGCCAGCATGTTACGGGGATTAAATTCACCCCTCCACTTT.

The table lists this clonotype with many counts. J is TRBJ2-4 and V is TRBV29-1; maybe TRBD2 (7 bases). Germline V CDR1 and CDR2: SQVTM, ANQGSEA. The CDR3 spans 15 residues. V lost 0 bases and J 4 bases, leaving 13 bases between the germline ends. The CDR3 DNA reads TGCAGCGTTGAAGATCTTGCGGGGGCGAAAAACATTCAGTACTTC. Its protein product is CSVEDLAGAKNIQYF.

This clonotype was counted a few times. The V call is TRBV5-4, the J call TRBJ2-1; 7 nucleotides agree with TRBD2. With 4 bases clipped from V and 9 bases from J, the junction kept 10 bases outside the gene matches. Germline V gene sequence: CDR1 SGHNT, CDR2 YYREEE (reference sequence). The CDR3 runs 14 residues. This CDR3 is CASSPGAGPGEQFF. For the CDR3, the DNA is TGTGCCAGCAGCCCAGGAGCGGGACCTGGTGAGCAGTTCTTC.

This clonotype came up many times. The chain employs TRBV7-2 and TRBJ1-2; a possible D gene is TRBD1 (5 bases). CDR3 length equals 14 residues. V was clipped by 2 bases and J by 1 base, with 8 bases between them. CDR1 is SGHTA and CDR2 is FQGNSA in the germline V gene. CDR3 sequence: CASSLRRDNYGYTF. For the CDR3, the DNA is TGTGCCAGCAGCTTACGCAGGGATAACTATGGCTACACCTTC. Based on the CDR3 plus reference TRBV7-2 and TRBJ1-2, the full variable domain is GAGVSQSPSNKVTEKGKDVELRCDPISGHTALYWYRQSLGQGLEFLIYFQGNSAPDKSGLPSDRFSAERTGGSVSTLTIQRTQQEDSAVYLCASSLRRDNYGYTFGSGTRLTVV.